The rows below give T cell receptor beta chains drawn from one sample of a study of T cell responses to AZD1222 COVID-19 vaccine. This table comes from immunoSEQ multiplex PCR, and its TCRdb copy is limited to in-frame clones, with some not included. The sample yields 150,000 or so clones, about 89% seen once. The material sequenced was peripheral blood, taken on day 0 of AZD1222 vaccination. These receptors originate from an adult in good health. The conserved cysteine and the conserved F or W are not part of the CDR3 here.

v_gene,j_gene,CDR3aa
TRBV6-5,TRBJ2-2,ASRKTGLAELF
TRBV5-4,TRBJ1-2,ASSSGLGDYGYT
TRBV4-1,TRBJ1-5,ASSQEGVGADQPQH
TRBV28,TRBJ2-5,ASSDVGGGVQETQY
TRBV27,TRBJ2-3,ASSLRAYTDTQY
TRBV6-1,TRBJ1-1,ASSDRDRVEAF
TRBV29-1,TRBJ1-2,SVEQPGYT
TRBV19,TRBJ1-2,ASSTNDRGLDGYT
TRBV20-1,TRBJ2-1,SASYKFVGEQF
TRBV29-1,TRBJ1-1,SVEGEEEAF
TRBV6-5,TRBJ2-5,ASSYSRASETQY
TRBV30,TRBJ1-6,AWSGLSSYNSPLH
TRBV19,TRBJ2-5,ASSRTDQETQY
TRBV6-5,TRBJ1-1,ASSRGVTEAF
TRBV19,TRBJ1-6,ASRPPGQGASPLH
TRBV18,TRBJ1-6,ASSPSGVRSYNSPLH